This T cell receptor (beta chain) emerged from a study of Ad26.COV2.S vaccination and SARS-CoV-2 variants. The CDR3 contains 14 residues. The V gene end was trimmed by 2 bases and the J gene end by 7 bases; junction bases not matched to a gene: 7. The germline V gene encodes CDR1 SEHNR and CDR2 FQNEAQ (reference sequence). Treatment denoted: roughly 20 received Ad26.COV2.S at low or high dose, single or two shots; five or six received placebo; per-sample allocation not given. The samples were gathered on day 63 after the first injection of vaccine or placebo. Using immunoSEQ multiplex PCR, the repertoire was profiled, and TCRdb retains in-frame clones only, with some absent. This table holds around 300,000 clones, about 88% found once.

The source material was peripheral blood, sampled in a trial of Ad26.COV2.S vaccine versus placebo. This TCR came from a person aged 18-65 years who received the Ad26.COV2.S COVID-19 vaccine or a placebo. The chain has TRBV7-9 and TRBJ1-2; 7 nucleotides match TRBD1. The CDR3: CASSLTGVEFGYTF. CDR3 nucleotides: TGTGCCAGCAGCTTAACAGGGGTCGAGTTTGGCTACACCTTC.